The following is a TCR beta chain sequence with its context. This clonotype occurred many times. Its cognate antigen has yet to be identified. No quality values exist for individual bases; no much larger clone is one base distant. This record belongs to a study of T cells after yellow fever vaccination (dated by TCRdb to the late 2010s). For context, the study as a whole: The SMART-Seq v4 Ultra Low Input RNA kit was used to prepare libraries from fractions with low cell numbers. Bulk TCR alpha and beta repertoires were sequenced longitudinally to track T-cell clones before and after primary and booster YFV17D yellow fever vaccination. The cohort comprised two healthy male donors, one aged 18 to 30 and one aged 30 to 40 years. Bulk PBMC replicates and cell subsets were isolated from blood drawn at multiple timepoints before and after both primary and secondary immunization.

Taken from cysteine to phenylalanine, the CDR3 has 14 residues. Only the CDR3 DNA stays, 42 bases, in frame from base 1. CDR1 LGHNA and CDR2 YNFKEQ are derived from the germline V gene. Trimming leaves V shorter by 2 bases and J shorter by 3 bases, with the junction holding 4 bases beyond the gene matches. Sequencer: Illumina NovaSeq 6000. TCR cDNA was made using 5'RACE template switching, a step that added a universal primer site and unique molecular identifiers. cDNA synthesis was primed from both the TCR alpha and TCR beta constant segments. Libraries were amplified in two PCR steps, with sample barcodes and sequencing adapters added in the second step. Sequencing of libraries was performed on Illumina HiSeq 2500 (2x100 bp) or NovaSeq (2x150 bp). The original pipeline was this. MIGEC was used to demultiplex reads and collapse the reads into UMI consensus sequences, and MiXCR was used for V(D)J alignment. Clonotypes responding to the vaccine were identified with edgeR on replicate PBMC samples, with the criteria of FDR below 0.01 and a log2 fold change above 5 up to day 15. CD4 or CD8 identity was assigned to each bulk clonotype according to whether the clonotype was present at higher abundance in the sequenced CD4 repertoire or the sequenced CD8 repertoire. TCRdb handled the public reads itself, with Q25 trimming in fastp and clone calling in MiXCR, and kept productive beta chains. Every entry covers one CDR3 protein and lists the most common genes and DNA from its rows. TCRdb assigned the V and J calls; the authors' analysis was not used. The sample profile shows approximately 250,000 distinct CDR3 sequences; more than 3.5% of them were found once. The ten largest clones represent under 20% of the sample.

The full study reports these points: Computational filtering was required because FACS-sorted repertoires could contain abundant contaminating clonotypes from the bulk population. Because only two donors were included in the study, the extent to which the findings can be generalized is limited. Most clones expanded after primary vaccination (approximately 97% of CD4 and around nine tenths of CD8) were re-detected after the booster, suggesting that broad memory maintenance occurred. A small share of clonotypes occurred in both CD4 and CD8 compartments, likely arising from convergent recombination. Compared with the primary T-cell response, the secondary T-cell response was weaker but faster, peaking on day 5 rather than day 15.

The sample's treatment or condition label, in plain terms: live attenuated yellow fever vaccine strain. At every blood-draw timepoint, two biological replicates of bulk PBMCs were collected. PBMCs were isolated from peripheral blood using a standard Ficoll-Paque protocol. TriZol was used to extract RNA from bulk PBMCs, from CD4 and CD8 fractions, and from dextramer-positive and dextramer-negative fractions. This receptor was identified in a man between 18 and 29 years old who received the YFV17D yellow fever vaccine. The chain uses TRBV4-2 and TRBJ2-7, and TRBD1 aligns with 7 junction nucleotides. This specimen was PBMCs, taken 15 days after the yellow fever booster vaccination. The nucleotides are TGTGCCAGCAGCCAACTGACAGGGCGCTACGAGCAGTACTTC. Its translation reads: CASSQLTGRYEQYF.